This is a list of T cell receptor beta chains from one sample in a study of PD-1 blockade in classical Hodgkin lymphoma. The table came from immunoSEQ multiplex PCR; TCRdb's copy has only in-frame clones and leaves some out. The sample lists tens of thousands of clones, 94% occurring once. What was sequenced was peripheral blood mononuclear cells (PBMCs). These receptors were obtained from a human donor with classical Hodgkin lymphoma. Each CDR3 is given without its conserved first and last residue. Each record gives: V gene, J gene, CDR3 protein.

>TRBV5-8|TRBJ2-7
ASSRREQY
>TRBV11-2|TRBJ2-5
ASSRDRGVQETQY
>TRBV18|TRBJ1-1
ASSPPSGHGRVNTEAF
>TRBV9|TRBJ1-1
ASSPSSGQGSEAF
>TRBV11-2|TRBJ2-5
ASSRDRGWQETQY
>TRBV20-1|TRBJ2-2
SASTGELF
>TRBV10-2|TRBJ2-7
ASSPRPLNRLGQY
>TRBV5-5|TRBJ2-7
ASSAGTSVHEQY
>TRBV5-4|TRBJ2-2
ASNLGGRPNTGELF
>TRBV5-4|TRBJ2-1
ASSPRTSGVPEQF
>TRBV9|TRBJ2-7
ASSVEPSGRGAHEQY
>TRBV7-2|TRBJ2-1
ASSLRGGYDEQF
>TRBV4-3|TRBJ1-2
ASSQDLPRFSDYGYT
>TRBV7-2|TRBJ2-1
ASSPDRDDEQF
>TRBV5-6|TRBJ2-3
ASSFGQGAGDTQY
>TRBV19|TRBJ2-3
ASSIIGGTDTQY
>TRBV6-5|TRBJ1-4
ASRPGPTNEKLF
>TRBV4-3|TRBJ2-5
ASSPDGLAGEETQY
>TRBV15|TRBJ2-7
ATSRELGGLEQY
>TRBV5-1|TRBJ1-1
ASSFIAQNTEAF
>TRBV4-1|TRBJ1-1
ASSHAGTAMNTEAF
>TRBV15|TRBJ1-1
ATSRIDSGLTEAF
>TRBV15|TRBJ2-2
ATSSTSGYITGELF
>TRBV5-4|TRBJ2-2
ASSRGPANTGELF
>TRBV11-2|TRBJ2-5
ASNNGGAGLEETQY
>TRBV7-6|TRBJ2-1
ASSYGLRTQYNEQF
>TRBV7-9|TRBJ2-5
ASSVQETQY
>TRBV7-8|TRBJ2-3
ASSLRGRTDTQY
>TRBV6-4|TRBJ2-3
ASSPQGSTDTQY
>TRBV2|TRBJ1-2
ASSGEGFGYT
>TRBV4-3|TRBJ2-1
ASSQDSRGSYNEQF
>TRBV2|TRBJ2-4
ASSEGWGWENIQY
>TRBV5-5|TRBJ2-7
ASSMDIREQY
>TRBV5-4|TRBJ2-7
ASSFMGLGHEQY
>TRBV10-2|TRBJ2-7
ASSESGYYEQY
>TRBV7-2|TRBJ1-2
ASSLAATGTLYT
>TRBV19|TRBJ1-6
ASSQWRGPGTPLH
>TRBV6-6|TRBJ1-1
ASSYPRSEAF
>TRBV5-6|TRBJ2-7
ASSSGLTYEQY
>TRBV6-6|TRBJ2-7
ASTRQGTYEQY
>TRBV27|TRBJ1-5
ASSPGGVYQPQH
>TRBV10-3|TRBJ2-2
ATLRDRGSAGELF
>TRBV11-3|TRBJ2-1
ASSNPGTGVHNEQF
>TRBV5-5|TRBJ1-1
ASSLALGRGNTEAF
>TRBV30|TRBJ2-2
AWSKRGEVEELF
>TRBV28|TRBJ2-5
ASSLVHHQETQY
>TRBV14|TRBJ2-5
ASSQGIRSETQY
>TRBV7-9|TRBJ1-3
ASSLGLGNTIY
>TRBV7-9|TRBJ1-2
ASSSPAPDRKYGYT
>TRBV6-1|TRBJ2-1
ASSEVLGGYTYNEQF
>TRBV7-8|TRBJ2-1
ASSLAGSSGGDNEQF
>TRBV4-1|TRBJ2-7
ASSQTTGNTYEQY
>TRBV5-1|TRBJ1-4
ASSLGIQATNEKLF
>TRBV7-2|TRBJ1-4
ASSTRQGLELF